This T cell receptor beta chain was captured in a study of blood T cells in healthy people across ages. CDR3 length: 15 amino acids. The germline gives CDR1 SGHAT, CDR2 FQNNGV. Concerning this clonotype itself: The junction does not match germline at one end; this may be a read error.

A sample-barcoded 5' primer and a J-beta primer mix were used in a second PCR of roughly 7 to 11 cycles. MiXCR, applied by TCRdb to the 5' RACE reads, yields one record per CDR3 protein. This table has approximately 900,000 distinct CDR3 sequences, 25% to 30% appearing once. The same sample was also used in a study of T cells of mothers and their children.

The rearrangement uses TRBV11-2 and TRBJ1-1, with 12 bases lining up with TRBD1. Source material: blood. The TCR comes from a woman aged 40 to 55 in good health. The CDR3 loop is CASRRDRGRATETFF. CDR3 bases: TGTGCCAGCAGGAGGGACAGGGGGCGGGCGACTGAAACTTTCTTT.